This T cell receptor beta chain was identified in a study of identical twins. Regarding the study as a whole: Insertions ran lower in abundant cord blood beta clonotypes, though not in memory repertoires. It was possible that invariant MAIT and iNKT cells partly confounded the zero-insertion analyses.

This clonotype was detected ten times or more. Its matching antigen is unknown. Template switching added a universal primer binding site, and final cDNA carried unique molecular identifiers. MiXCR, run by TCRdb on the 5' RACE reads, gives a single entry per CDR3 protein. The profile shows 550,000 to 800,000 distinct CDR3 sequences, just over 7% of them singletons. The CDR3 has 17 residues. CDR1 is SGHRS, CDR2 YFSETQ, per germline. The ends lost 1 base at V and 2 bases at J; junction bases unmatched: 6. These records were also assigned to another study, of yellow fever vaccine responses in identical twins.

Sequencing input: PBMCs. This chain links TRBV5-1 with TRBJ2-5; 12 nucleotides agree with TRBD2. The source of this sequence is a woman aged 18-29 years in good health. As DNA, the CDR3 is TGCGCCAGCAGCTTGCCCCTAGGGACTAGCGGGCAAGAGACCCAGTACTTC. Translation: CASSLPLGTSGQETQYF. Full variable domain (missing parts from reference TRBV5-1 and TRBJ2-5): KAGVTQTPRYLIKTRGQQVTLSCSPISGHRSVSWYQQTPGQGLQFLFEYFSETQRNKGNFPGRFSGRQFSNSRSEMNVSTLELGDSALYLCASSLPLGTSGQETQYFGPGTRLLVL.